These 10 T cell receptor beta chains came from one sample sequenced in a study of blood T cells in healthy people across ages. It was with a sample-barcoded 5' primer and a J-beta primer mix that a second PCR of roughly 6 to 11 cycles was run. TCRdb reprocessed the 5' RACE reads with MiXCR, giving one entry per CDR3 protein. The sample yields hundreds of thousands of distinct CDR3 sequences, 45% to 50% seen once. The sequenced sample was blood. The receptors were gathered from a man under 40 in good health.

The rearrangement links TRBV6-1 to TRBJ2-3; possible D gene TRBD2, 5 bases. V was cut by 6 bases and J by 0 bases, with 22 bases left in between. This CDR3 contains 18 residues. CDR1 is MNHNS and CDR2 is SASEGT in the germline V gene. CDR3 DNA: TGTGCCAGCAGACATAAGAGGAGGACCGAGACTAGCACAGATACGCAGTATTTT. This translates into CASRHKRRTETSTDTQYF.

The rearrangement uses TRBV4-3 and TRBJ2-2, with D unclear. Germline V lookup: CDR1 LGHNA, CDR2 YSLEER. V dropped 0 bases and J dropped 4 bases, with 9 bases sitting between them. This CDR3 spans 15 amino acids. The CDR3 here is CASSQDRAITGELFF. The CDR3 nucleotides are TGCGCCAGCAGCCAAGATCGCGCCATCACCGGGGAGCTGTTTTTT.

The chain joins TRBV4-3 to TRBJ1-3; D remains ambiguous. The CDR3 totals 17 residues. V was shortened by 0 bases and J by 8 bases, with 20 bases between the two germline ends. Looked up from germline, CDR1 is LGHNA and CDR2 is YSLEER. The CDR3 loop is CASSQDLAAGPEDTIYF. For the CDR3, the DNA is TGCGCCAGCAGCCAAGACTTAGCGGCGGGTCCCGAGGACACCATATATTTT.

CDR3 residues: CASTLGAGSPLHF. CDR3 DNA sequence: TGTGCCAGCACTCTGGGGGCGGGGTCACCCCTCCACTTT. V is TRBV28 and J is TRBJ1-6, with a possible D match to TRBD1 (6 bases). Trimming took off 7 bases at V and 10 bases at J, with 14 bases between the two ends. This CDR3 spans 13 amino acids. Germline loops: CDR1 MDHEN, CDR2 SYDVKM.

The rearrangement uses TRBV11-3 and TRBJ2-5; the D gene could be TRBD1 or TRBD2 (6 bases each). The CDR3 consists of 13 residues. Trimming took 9 bases from V and 4 from J, leaving 15 bases between them. Germline-derived CDR1 and CDR2 are SGHNT and YENEEA. CDR3 DNA sequence: TGTGCCAGGAGTCGGGGGCGACGAGAGACCCAGTACTTC. Translation: CARSRGRRETQYF.

The genes are TRBV5-1 and TRBJ2-6, with D uncertain. The CDR3 consists of 15 residues. The V gene's germline CDR1 is SGHRS and CDR2 YFSETQ. V lost 3 bases and J 4 bases, leaving 11 bases between the germline ends. The chain's CDR3 is CASSSVPTGANVLTF. Written as DNA, the CDR3 is TGCGCCAGCAGCTCCGTTCCCACCGGGGCCAACGTCCTGACTTTC.

This clonotype was detected ten times or more. V and J are TRBV28 and TRBJ2-7; the D gene is possibly TRBD1 (6 bases). CDR1 and CDR2 from the germline V gene are MDHEN and SYDVKM. Trimming stripped 6 bases from V and 1 base from J, with 7 bases between. The CDR3 has 12 amino acids. Here the CDR3 DNA reads TGTGCCAGCAGAGGACAGTCCTACGAGCAGTACTTC. This gives the protein CASRGQSYEQYF.

DNA for the CDR3: TGTGCCAGCAGTCCACATATAGCCAAAAACATTCAGTACTTC. Translating it yields CASSPHIAKNIQYF. The chain links TRBV28 to TRBJ2-4; no reliable D call. Germline values: CDR1 MDHEN, CDR2 SYDVKM. The CDR3 runs to 14 residues. Between the trimmed V and J ends, which lost 5 bases and 0 bases, there was a span of 8 bases.

This clonotype occurred a few times. This chain connects TRBV6-5 to TRBJ2-3; 10 nucleotides align to TRBD2. In germline, CDR1 is MNHEY, CDR2 SVGAGI. This CDR3 region has 13 residues. The CDR3 DNA follows: TGTGCAAGCGGGGGGGCTAGCACAGATACGCAGTATTTT. It yields the protein CASGGASTDTQYF.

In its sample, this clonotype was seen a few times. This sequence joins TRBV7-9 and TRBJ1-1; D gene unclear. Germline V gene sequence: CDR1 SEHNR, CDR2 FQNEAQ (reference sequence). V was shortened by 1 base and J by 10 bases, with 16 bases between the two germline ends. The CDR3 sequence is 14 residues long. CDR3 nucleotides: TGTGCCAGCAGCTTAGAACCGGGGAAATCTCGAGCTTTCTTT. This encodes CASSLEPGKSRAFF.